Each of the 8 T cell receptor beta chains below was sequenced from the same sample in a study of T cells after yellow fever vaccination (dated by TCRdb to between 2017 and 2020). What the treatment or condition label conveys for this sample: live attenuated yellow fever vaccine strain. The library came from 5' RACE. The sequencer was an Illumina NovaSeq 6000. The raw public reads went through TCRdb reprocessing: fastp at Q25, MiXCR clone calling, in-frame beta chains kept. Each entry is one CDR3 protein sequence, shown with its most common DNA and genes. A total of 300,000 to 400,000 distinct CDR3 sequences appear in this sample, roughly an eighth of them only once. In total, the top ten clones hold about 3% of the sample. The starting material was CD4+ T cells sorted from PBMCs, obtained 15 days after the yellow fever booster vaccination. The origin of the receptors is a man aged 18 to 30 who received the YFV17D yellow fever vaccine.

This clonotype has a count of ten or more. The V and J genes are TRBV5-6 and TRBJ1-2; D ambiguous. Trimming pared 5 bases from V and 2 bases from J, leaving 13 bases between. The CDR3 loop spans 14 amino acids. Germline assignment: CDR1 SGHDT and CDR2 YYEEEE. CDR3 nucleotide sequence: TGTGCCAGCAGGCCCCGACCTGTGAACTATGGCTACACCTTC. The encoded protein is CASRPRPVNYGYTF.

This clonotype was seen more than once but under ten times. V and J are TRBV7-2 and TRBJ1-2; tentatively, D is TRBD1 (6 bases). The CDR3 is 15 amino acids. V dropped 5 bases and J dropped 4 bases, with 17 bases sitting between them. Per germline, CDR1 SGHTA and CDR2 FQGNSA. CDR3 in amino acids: CASSPDRTDIYGYTF. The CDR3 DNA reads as TGTGCCAGCAGCCCAGACCGGACAGACATCTATGGCTACACCTTC.

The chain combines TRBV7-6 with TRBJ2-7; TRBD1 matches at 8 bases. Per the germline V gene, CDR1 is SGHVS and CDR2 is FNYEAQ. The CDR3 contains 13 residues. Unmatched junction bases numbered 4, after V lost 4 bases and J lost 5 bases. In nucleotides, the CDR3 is TGTGCCAGCAGCTCCAGGGGGCGCGACGAGCAGTACTTC. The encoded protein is CASSSRGRDEQYF.

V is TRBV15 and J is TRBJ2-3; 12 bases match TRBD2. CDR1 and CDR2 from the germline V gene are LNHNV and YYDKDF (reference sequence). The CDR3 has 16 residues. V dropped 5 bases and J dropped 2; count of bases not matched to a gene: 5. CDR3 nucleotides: TGTGCCACCAGCGGAGGACTAGCGGGGTCCACAGATACGCAGTATTTT. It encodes CATSGGLAGSTDTQYF.

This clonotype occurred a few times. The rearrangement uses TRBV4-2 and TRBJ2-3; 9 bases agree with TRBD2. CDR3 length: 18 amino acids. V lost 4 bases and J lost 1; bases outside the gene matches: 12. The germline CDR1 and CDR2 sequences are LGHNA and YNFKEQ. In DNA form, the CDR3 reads TGTGCCAGCAGCCTGGTTCTAGCGGGGCCAGCCCGCACAGATACGCAGTATTTT. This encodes CASSLVLAGPARTDTQYF.

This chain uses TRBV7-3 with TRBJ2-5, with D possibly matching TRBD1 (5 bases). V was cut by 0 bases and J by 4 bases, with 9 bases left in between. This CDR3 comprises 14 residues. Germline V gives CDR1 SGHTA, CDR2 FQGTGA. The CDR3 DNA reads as TGTGCCAGCAGCTTAACGGGGCTAACAGAGACCCAGTACTTC. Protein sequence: CASSLTGLTETQYF.

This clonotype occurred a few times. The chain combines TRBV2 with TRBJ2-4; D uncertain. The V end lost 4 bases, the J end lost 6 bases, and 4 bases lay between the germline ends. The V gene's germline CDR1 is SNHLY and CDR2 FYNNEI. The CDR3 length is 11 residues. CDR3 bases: TGTGCCAGCAGTGCAAGAAACATTCAGTACTTC. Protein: CASSARNIQYF.

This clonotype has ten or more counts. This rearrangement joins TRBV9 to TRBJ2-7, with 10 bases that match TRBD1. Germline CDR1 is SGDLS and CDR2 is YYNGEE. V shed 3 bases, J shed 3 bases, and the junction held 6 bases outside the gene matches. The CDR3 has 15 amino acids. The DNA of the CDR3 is TGTGCCAGCAGCGCGGGGACAGGGGATTTCTACGAGCAGTACTTC. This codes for CASSAGTGDFYEQYF. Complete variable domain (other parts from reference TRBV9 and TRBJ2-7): DSGVTQTPKHLITATGQRVTLRCSPRSGDLSVYWYQQSLDQGLQFLIQYYNGEERAKGNILERFSAQQFPDLHSELNLSSLELGDSALYFCASSAGTGDFYEQYFGPGTRLTVT.